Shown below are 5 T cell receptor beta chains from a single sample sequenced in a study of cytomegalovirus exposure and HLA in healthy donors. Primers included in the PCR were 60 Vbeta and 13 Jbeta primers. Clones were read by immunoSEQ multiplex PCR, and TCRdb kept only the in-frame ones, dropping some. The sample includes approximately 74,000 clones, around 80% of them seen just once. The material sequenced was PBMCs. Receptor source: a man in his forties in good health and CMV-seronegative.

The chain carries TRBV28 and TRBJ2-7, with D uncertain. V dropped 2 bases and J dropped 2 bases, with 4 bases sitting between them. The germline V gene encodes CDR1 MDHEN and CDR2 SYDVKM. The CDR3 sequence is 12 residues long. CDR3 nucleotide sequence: TGTGCCAGCAGTTTAACAACCTACGAGCAGTACTTC. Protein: CASSLTTYEQYF.

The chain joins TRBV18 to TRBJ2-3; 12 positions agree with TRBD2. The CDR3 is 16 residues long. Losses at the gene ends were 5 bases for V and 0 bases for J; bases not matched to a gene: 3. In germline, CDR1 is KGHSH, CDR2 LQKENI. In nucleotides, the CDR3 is TGTGCCAGCTCAACTAGCGGGGGGTCTAGCACAGATACGCAGTATTTT. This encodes CASSTSGGSSTDTQYF.

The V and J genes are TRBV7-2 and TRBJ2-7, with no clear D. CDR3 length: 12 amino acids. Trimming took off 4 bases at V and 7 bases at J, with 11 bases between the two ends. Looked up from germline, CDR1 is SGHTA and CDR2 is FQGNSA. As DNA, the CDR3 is TGTGCCAGCAGCTCAGCTCGCGGAGAGCAGTACTTC. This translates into CASSSARGEQYF.

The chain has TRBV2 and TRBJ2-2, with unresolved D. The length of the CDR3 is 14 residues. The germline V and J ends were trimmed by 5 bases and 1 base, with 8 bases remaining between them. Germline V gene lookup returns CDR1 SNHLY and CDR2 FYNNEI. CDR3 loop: CASSSWQNTGELFF. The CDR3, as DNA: TGTGCCAGCAGTAGTTGGCAGAACACCGGGGAGCTGTTTTTT.

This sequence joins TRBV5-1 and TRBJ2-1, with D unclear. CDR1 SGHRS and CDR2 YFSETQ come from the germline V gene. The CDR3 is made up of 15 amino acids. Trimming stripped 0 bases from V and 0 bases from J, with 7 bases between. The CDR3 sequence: CASSLGSSSYNEQFF. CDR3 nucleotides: TGCGCCAGCAGCTTGGGCTCGAGCTCCTACAATGAGCAGTTCTTC.